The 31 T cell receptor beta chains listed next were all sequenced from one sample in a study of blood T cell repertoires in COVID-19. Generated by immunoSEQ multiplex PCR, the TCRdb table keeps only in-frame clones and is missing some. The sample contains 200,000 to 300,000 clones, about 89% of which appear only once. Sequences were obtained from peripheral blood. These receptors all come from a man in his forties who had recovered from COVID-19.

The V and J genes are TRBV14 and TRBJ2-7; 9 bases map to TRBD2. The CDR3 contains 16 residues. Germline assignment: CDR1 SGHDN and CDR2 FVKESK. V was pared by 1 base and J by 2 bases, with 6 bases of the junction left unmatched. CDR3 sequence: CASSQGIGGRAYEQYF. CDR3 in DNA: TGTGCCAGCAGCCAAGGAATCGGCGGGAGGGCCTACGAGCAGTACTTC.

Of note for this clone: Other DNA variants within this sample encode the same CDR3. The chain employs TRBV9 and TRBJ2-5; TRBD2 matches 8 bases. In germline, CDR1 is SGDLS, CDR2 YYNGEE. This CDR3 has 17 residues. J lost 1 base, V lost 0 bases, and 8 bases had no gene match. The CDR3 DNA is TGTGCCAGCAGCGTAGGGGGGCTAGCGGGCTTCCAAGAGACCCAGTACTTC. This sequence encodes CASSVGGLAGFQETQYF.

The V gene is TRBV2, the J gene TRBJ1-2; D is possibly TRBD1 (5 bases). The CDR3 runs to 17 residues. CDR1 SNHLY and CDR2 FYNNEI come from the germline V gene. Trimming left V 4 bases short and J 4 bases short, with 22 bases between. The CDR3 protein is CASSGPPLQARSYGYTF. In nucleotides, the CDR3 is TGTGCCAGCAGTGGCCCCCCGTTACAGGCACGTTCCTATGGCTACACCTTC. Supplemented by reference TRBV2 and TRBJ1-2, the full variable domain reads EPEVTQTPSHQVTQMGQEVILRCVPISNHLYFYWYRQILGQKVEFLVSFYNNEISEKSEIFDDQFSVERPDGSNFTLKIRSTKLEDSAMYFCASSGPPLQARSYGYTFGSGTRLTVV.

DNA for the CDR3: TGCGCCAGCAGCTGGGGGGACAGGGACTATGGCTATGGCTACACCTTC. This gives the protein CASSWGDRDYGYGYTF. The genes are TRBV5-1 and TRBJ1-2; 9 bases agree with TRBD1. CDR1 is SGHRS and CDR2 is YFSETQ in the germline V gene. V trimming: 3 bases; J trimming: 4 bases; junction bases outside the gene matches: 10. The CDR3 is 16 amino acids. Full variable domain (rest looked up from reference TRBV5-1 and TRBJ1-2): KAGVTQTPRYLIKTRGQQVTLSCSPISGHRSVSWYQQTPGQGLQFLFEYFSETQRNKGNFPGRFSGRQFSNSRSEMNVSTLELGDSALYLCASSWGDRDYGYGYTFGSGTRLTVV.

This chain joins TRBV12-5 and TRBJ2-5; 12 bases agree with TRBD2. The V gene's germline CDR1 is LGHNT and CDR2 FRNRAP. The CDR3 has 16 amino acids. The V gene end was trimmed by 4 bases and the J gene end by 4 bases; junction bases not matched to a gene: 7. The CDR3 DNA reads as TGTGCTAGTGGTTCCGGACTAGCGGGATATGGAGAGACCCAGTACTTC. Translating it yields CASGSGLAGYGETQYF.

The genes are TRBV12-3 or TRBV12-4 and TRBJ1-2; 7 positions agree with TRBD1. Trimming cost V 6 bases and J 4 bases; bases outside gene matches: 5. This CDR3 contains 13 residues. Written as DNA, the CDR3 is TGTGCCAGCAGCGCCGACAGGGTCTATGGCTACACCTTC. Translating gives CASSADRVYGYTF.

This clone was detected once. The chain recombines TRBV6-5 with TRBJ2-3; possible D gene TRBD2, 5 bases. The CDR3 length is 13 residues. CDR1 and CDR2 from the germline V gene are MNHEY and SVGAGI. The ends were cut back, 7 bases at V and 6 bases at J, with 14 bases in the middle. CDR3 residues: CASTRTDWDTQYF. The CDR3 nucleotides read TGTGCCAGCACCAGGACTGATTGGGATACGCAGTATTTT.

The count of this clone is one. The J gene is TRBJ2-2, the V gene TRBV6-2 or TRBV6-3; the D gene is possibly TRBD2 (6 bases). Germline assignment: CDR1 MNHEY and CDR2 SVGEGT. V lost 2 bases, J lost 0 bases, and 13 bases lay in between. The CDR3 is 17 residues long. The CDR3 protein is CASSYRTGLPNTGELFF. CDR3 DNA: TGTGCCAGCAGTTACCGGACGGGACTTCCGAACACCGGGGAGCTGTTTTTT.

Here the CDR3 reads CASSYSALAGVNEQFF. CDR3 nucleotides: TGTGCCAGCAGTTACTCGGCGCTAGCGGGAGTTAATGAGCAGTTCTTC. The J gene is TRBJ2-1, the V gene TRBV6-6, with 10 bases matching TRBD2. With V trimmed by 0 bases and J by 7 bases, 6 bases remained unmatched. The CDR3 is made up of 16 amino acids. In germline, CDR1 is MNHNY, CDR2 SVGAGI (reference sequence).

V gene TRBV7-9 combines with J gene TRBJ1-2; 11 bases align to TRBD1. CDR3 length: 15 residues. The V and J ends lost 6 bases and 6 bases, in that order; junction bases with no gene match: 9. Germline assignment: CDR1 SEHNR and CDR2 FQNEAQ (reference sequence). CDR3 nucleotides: TGTGCCAGCAGGAACGGACAGGGGGCATGGCATGGCTACACCTTC. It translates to CASRNGQGAWHGYTF.

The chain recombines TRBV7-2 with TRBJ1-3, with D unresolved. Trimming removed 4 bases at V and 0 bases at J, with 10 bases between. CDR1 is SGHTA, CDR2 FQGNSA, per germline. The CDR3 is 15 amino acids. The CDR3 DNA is TGTGCCAGCAGCTCGACCGGGGTCTCTGGAAACACCATATATTTT. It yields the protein CASSSTGVSGNTIYF.

CDR3 loop: CASSLGLGQGAYEQYF. CDR3 coding DNA: TGTGCCAGCAGCCTCGGGTTGGGACAGGGGGCCTACGAGCAGTACTTC. V is TRBV9 and J is TRBJ2-7; 11 positions match TRBD1. This CDR3 is built from 16 residues. V gave up 4 bases and J gave up 2 bases; unmatched junction bases: 8. Germline V CDR1 and CDR2: SGDLS, YYNGEE.

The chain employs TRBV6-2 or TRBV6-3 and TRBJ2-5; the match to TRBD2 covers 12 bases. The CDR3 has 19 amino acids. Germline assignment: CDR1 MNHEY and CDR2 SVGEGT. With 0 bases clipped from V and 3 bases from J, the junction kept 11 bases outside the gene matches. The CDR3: CASSYSMASGRGEEETQYF. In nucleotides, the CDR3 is TGTGCCAGCAGTTACTCGATGGCTAGCGGGAGGGGAGAGGAAGAGACCCAGTACTTC.

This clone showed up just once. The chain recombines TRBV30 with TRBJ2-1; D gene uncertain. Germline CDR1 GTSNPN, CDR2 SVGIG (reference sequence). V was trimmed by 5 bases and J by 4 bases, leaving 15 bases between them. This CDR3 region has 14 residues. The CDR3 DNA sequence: TGTGCCTGGGCCGACTGGAGAGTTTACAATGAGCAGTTCTTC. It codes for CAWADWRVYNEQFF.

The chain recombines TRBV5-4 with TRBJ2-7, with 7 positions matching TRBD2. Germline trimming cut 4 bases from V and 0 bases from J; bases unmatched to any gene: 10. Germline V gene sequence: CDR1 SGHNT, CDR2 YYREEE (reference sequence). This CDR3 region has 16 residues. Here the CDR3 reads CASSGRSGLTSYEQYF. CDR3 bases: TGTGCCAGCAGCGGACGTAGCGGGTTAACCTCCTACGAGCAGTACTTC.

The CDR3 here is CASSRTGYYGYTF. The CDR3 DNA sequence: TGTGCCAGCAGTCGGACAGGGTACTATGGCTACACCTTC. The chain combines TRBV27 with TRBJ1-2; 8 bases are a match to TRBD1. Germline CDR1 is MNHEY and CDR2 is SMNVEV (reference sequence). With 5 bases clipped from V and 3 bases from J, the junction kept 2 bases outside the gene matches. The CDR3 totals 13 residues.

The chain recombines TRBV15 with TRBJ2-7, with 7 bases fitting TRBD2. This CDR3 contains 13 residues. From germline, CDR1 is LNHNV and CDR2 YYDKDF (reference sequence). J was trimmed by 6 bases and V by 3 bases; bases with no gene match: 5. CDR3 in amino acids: CATSRGGQSEQYF. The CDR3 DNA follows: TGTGCCACCAGCAGGGGAGGGCAGTCCGAGCAGTACTTC.

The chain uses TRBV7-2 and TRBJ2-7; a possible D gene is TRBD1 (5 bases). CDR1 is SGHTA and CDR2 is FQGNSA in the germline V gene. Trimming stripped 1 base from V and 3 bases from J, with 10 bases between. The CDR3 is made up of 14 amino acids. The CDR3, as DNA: TGTGCCAGCAGCTTAGTAGGGGATATCTACGAGCAGTACTTC. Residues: CASSLVGDIYEQYF.

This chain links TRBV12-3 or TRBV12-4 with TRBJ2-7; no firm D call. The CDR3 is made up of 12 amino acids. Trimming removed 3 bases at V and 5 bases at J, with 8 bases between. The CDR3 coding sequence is TGTGCCAGCAGTTTTAGGAGCGACGAGCAGTACTTC. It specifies CASSFRSDEQYF.

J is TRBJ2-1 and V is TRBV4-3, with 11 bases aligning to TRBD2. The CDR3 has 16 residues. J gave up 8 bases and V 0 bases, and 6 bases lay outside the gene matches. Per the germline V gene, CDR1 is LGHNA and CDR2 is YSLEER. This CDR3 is CASSQDLAGGPYEQFF. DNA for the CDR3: TGCGCCAGCAGCCAAGATTTAGCGGGGGGGCCTTATGAGCAGTTCTTC.

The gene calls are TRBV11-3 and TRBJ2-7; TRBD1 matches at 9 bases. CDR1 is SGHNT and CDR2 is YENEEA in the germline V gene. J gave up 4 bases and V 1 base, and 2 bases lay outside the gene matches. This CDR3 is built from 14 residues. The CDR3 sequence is CASSLAGTGYEQYF. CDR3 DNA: TGTGCCAGCAGCTTAGCCGGGACAGGGTACGAGCAGTACTTC.

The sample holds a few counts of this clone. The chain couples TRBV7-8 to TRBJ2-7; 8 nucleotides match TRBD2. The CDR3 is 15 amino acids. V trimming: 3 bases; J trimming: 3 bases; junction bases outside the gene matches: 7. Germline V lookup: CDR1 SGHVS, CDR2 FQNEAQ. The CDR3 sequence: CASSFRTSGYYEQYF. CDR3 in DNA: TGTGCCAGCAGCTTCCGCACTAGCGGCTACTACGAGCAGTACTTC.

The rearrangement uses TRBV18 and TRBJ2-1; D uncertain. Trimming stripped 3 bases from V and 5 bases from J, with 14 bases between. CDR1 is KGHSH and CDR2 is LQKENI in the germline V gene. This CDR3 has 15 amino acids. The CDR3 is CASSPVFLADNEQFF. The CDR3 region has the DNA TGTGCCAGCTCACCCGTCTTTCTGGCCGACAATGAGCAGTTCTTC.

The CDR3 here is CASRGDSLTGELFF. The CDR3 region has the DNA TGCGCCAGCAGGGGGGACAGTCTCACCGGGGAGCTGTTTTTT. The V call is TRBV5-1, the J call TRBJ2-2, with TRBD1 matching over 7 bases. This CDR3 has 14 amino acids. V was clipped by 5 bases and J by 4 bases; unmatched bases: 5. CDR1 and CDR2 from the germline V gene are SGHRS and YFSETQ.

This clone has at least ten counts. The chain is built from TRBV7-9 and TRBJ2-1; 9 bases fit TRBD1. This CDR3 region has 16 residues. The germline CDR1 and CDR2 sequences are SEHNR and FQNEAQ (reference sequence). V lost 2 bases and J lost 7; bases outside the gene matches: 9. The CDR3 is CASSLRDRERSNEQFF. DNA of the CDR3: TGTGCCAGCAGCTTAAGGGACAGGGAGAGGTCGAATGAGCAGTTCTTC.

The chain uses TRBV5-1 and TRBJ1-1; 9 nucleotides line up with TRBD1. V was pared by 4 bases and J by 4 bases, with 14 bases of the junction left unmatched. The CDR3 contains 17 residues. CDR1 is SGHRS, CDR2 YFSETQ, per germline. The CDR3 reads CASSRLPGTGSGTEAFF. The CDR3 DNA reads TGCGCCAGCAGCCGGCTTCCCGGGACAGGGTCGGGCACTGAAGCTTTCTTT.

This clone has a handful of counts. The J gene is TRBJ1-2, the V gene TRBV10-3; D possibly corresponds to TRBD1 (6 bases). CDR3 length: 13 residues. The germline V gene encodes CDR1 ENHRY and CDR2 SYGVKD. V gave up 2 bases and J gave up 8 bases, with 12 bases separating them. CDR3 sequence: CAISEPDQGGYTF. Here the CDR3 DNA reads TGTGCCATCAGTGAGCCGGACCAGGGGGGCTACACCTTC.

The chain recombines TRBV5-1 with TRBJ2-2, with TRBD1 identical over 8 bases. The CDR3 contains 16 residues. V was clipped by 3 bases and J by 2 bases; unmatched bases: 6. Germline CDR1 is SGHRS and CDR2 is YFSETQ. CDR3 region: CASSSGQGQNTGELFF. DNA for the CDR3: TGCGCCAGCAGCTCCGGACAGGGCCAAAACACCGGGGAGCTGTTTTTT.

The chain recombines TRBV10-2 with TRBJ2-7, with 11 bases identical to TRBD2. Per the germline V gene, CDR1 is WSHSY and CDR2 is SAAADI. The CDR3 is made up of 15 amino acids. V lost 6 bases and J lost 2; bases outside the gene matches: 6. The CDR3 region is CASRIAGGPTYEQYF. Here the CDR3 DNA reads TGCGCCAGCAGGATAGCGGGAGGGCCGACCTACGAGCAGTACTTC.

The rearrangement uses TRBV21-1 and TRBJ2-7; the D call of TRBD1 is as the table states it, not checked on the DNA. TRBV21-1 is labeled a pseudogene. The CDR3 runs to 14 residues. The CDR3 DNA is TGTGCCAGCACTACCCGGGACAGGGGCAACGAGCAGTACTTC. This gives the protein CASTTRDRGNEQYF.

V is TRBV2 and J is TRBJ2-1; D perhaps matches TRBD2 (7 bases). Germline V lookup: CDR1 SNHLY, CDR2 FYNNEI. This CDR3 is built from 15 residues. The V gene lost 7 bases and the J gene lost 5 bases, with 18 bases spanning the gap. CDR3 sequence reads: CASIGGASGNNEQFF. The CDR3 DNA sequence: TGTGCCAGCATAGGGGGGGCTAGCGGAAACAATGAGCAGTTCTTC.